This is a list of T cell receptor beta chains from one sample in a study of CD8 T cells in ankylosing spondylitis. TCRdb recomputed calls from the 5' RACE reads with MiXCR, one row per CDR3 protein. This repertoire shows some 240,000 distinct CDR3 sequences, 15% to 20% found once; its top ten account for approximately 33%. Sequencing input: blood, either unsorted or a sorted T cell fraction (not recorded which). The receptors shown here come from a male donor with ankylosing spondylitis or in good health (not recorded which). Both conserved end residues are part of each CDR3. A D gene is named only where the DNA matches it firmly. Clone size appears in some rows only: once, few, many, or a class for an expanded clone.

D | size | J | V | DNA | CDR3
. | few | TRBJ2-7 | TRBV21-1 | TGTGCCAGCAGCAAATCGCACCGAAGCTCCTACGAGCAGTACTTC | CASSKSHRSSYEQYF
. | . | TRBJ2-7 | TRBV4-2 | TGTGCCAGCAGCCCTGGGGACGAGCAGTACTTC | CASSPGDEQYF
TRBD2 | once | TRBJ2-5 | TRBV20-1 | TGCAGTGCTAGGGTCACTAGCGCCCCGTACCAAAAGACCCAGTACTTC | CSARVTSAPYQKTQYF
TRBD1 | . | TRBJ2-2 | TRBV6-7 | TGTGCCAGCAGTGCACGACAGGGAGAGGCCGGGGAGCTGTTTTTT | CASSARQGEAGELFF
TRBD1 | many | TRBJ2-1 | TRBV12-3/TRBV12-4 | TGTGCCAGCAGCGAGACAGGGGGCTTGATTGAGCAGTTCTTC | CASSETGGLIEQFF
. | . | TRBJ1-1 | TRBV20-1 | TGCAGTGGGGTAGAGCAAGGGGCTAGCACTGAAGCTTTCTTT | CSGVEQGASTEAFF
TRBD2 | . | TRBJ2-1 | TRBV25-1 | TGTGCCAGCAATCTAGCGGGAGTTGGTCATGAGCAGTTCTTC | CASNLAGVGHEQFF
. | . | TRBJ2-1 | TRBV12-3/TRBV12-4 | TGTGCCAGCAGTGACGTTCTGGCAAGGGGCTCCTACAATGAGCAGTTCTTC | CASSDVLARGSYNEQFF
TRBD2 | . | TRBJ2-3 | TRBV4-1 | TGCGCCAGCAGCCAACAGGGACTAGCGGGATGGGGAGATACGCAGTATTTT | CASSQQGLAGWGDTQYF
. | once | TRBJ2-7 | TRBV7-6 | TGTGCCAGCAGCGCCACGGACTACGACGAGCAGTACTTC | CASSATDYDEQYF
TRBD2 | . | TRBJ2-1 | TRBV5-6 | TGTGCCAGCAGCTTGGCACCGGGACTAGCGAGAAATGAGCAGTTCTTC | CASSLAPGLARNEQFF
. | . | TRBJ1-1 | TRBV24-1 | TGTGCCACCAGTGATTCAGGGACCACTGAAGCTTTCTTT | CATSDSGTTEAFF
TRBD1 | few | TRBJ1-2 | TRBV29-1 | TGCAGCGCCCGGACAGGGGGCGACTATGGCTACACCTTC | CSARTGGDYGYTF
. | . | TRBJ2-3 | TRBV14 | TGTGCCAGCAGCCAACTGGACAGTTCCACAGATACGCAGTATTTT | CASSQLDSSTDTQYF
. | . | TRBJ2-3 | TRBV29-1 | TGCAGCGTTGAAGGGGCAGGGCCTAGCACAGATACGCAGTATTTT | CSVEGAGPSTDTQYF
. | few | TRBJ2-7 | TRBV28 | TGTGCCAGCAGGGGAACCTACGAGCAGTACTTC | CASRGTYEQYF
TRBD1 | . | TRBJ2-7 | TRBV29-1 | TGCAGCGCAACCTCTGAGCACAGGGGGCACTACGAGCAGTACTTC | CSATSEHRGHYEQYF
. | . | TRBJ2-7 | TRBV14 | TGTGCCAGCAGCCGGACAGTATACGAGCAGTACTTC | CASSRTVYEQYF
TRBD2 | many | TRBJ2-2 | TRBV6-5 | TGTGCCAGCAGTTACCCCGGGACTAGCGGGCGGAACACCGGGGAGCTGTTTTTT | CASSYPGTSGRNTGELFF
. | . | TRBJ2-1 | TRBV5-1 | TGCGCCAGCAGCTTGGACAGGGGAGGCAATGAGCAGTTCTTC | CASSLDRGGNEQFF
. | few | TRBJ2-7 | TRBV10-3 | TGTGCCATCAGTGAATATGACAAAATCGGTCCCGAGCAGTACTTC | CAISEYDKIGPEQYF